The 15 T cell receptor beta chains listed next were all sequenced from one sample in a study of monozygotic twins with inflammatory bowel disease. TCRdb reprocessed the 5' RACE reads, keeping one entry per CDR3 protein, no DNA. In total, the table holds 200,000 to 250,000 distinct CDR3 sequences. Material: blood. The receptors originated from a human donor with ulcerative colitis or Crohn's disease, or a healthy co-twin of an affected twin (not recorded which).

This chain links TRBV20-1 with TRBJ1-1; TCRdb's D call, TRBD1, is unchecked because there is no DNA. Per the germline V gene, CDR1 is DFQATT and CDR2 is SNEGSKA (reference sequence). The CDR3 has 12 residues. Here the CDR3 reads CSAGGGGTEAFF.

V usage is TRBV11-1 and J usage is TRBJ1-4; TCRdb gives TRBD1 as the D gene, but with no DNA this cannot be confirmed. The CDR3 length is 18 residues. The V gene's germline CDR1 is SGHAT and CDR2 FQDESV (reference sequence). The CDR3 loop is CASSSTPSGKGVHEKLFF.

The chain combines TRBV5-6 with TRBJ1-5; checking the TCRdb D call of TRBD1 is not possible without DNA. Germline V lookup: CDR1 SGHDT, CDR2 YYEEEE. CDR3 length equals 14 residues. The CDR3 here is CASSRWGGIQPQHF.

Here the CDR3 reads CSAYRAGGGYNEQFF. This chain joins TRBV20-1 and TRBJ2-1; with no DNA, the TCRdb D assignment of TRBD2 cannot be verified. The CDR3 extends over 15 amino acids. Germline V gene lookup returns CDR1 DFQATT and CDR2 SNEGSKA (reference sequence).

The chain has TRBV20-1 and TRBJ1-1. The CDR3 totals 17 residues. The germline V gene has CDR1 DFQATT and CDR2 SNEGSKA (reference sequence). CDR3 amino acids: CSARDAGFSFVNTEAFF.

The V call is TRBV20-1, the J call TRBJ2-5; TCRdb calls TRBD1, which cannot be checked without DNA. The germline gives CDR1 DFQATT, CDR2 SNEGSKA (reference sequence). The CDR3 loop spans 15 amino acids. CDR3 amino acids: CSAREAGVYQETQYF.

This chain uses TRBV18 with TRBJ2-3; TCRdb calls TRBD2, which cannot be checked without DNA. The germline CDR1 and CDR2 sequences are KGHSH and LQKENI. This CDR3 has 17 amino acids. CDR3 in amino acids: CASSPRLAGGPGDTQYF.

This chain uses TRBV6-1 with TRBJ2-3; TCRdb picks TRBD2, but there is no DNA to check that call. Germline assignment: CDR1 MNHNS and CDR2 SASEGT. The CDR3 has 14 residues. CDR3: CASSGLAGGDTQYF.

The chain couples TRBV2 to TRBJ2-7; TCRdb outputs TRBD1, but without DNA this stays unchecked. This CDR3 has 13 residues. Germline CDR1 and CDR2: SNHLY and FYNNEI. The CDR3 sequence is CASFRDRADEQYF.

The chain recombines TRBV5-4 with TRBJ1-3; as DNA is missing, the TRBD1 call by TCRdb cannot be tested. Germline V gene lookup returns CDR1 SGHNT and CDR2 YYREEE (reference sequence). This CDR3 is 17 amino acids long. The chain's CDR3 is CASSLRRGSSSGNTIYF.

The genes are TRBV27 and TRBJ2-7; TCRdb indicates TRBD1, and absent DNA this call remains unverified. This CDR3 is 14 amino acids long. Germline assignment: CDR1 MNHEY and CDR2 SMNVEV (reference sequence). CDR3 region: CASSSIRQGSEQYF.

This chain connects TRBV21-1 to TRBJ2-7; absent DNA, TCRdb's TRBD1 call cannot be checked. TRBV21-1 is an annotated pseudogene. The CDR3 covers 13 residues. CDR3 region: CASAPGQPYEQYF.

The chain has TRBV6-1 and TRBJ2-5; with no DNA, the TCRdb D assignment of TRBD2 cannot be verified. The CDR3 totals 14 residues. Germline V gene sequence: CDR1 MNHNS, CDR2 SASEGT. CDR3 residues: CASTLSRGQETQYF.

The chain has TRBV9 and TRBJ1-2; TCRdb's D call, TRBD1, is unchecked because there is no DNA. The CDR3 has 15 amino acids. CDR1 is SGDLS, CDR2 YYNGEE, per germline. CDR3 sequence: CASSVATGVNYGYTF.

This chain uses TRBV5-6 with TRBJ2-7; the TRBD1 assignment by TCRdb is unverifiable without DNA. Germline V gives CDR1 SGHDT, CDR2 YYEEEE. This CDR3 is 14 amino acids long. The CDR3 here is CASSLGDRTYEQYF.